A single sample gave rise to the 8 T cell receptor beta chains below, sequenced in a study of blood T cell repertoires in COVID-19 (TCRdb year 2020). To prepare the library, the immunoSEQ multiplex PCR assay was applied. TCRdb limited this immuneACCESS table to in-frame rearrangements with V and J called. A share of clones is missing; checked studies link under half to unresolved V genes, and the rest is unexplained. Here the sample has tens of thousands of clones; around 87% occur a single time. About 14% of the sample goes to the ten largest clones. The sample was peripheral blood. These receptors originate from a human donor in a cohort sampled during active COVID-19.

This clone occurred once. The V call is TRBV28, the J call TRBJ1-2; weak D call: TRBD1 (5 bases). Deletions cut 3 bases from V and 3 bases from J, with 14 bases between. Per the germline V gene, CDR1 is MDHEN and CDR2 is SYDVKM. The CDR3 is made up of 15 amino acids. The CDR3 DNA is TGTGCCAGCAGTTTTTCAGGGAGGGCGGACTATGGCTACACCTTC. Protein sequence: CASSFSGRADYGYTF.

This clone was found a few times. CDR3 in DNA: TGTGCCAGCAGTTACTCTGGGACAGGGATCTTCTACGAGCAGTACTTC. Its protein is CASSYSGTGIFYEQYF. V usage is TRBV6-5 and J usage is TRBJ2-7; TRBD1 aligns across 9 bases. J was trimmed by 3 bases and V by 0 bases; bases with no gene match: 6. The CDR3 is 16 amino acids. The V gene's germline CDR1 is MNHEY and CDR2 SVGAGI.

This chain joins TRBV3-1 (or the pseudogene TRBV3-2) and TRBJ2-5; 7 positions match TRBD2. Germline V gene data show CDR1 as LGHDT and CDR2 as YNNKEL (reference sequence). V shed 3 bases, J shed 7 bases, and the junction held 2 bases outside the gene matches. The CDR3 length is 12 residues. The CDR3 nucleotides are TGTGCCAGCAGCCAGGGGGGGAGGACCCAGTACTTC. Protein product: CASSQGGRTQYF.

The chain uses TRBV5-1 and TRBJ1-1; a possible D gene is TRBD1 (6 bases). V was clipped by 5 bases and J by 7 bases, with 9 bases between them. The CDR3 loop spans 11 amino acids. Germline CDR1 reads SGHRS; CDR2 reads YFSETQ. The CDR3 is CASSQDSEAFF. In nucleotides, the CDR3 is TGCGCCAGCAGTCAGGACAGTGAAGCTTTCTTT.

CDR3 DNA sequence: TGTGCCAGCAGGGCCCCCCATAGGCGCGGAGGCTACACCTTC. Encoded protein: CASRAPHRRGGYTF. The genes are TRBV6-5 and TRBJ1-2; D is ambiguous. The V gene lost 6 bases and the J gene lost 8 bases, with 19 bases spanning the gap. Germline CDR1 and CDR2: MNHEY and SVGAGI. The CDR3 runs 14 residues.

This chain connects TRBV7-8 to TRBJ1-1; D is unresolved. Trimming took 5 bases from V and 0 from J, leaving 10 bases between them. CDR1 and CDR2 from the germline V gene are SGHVS and FQNEAQ. CDR3 length equals 14 residues. CDR3 protein: CASSPTRLNTEAFF. The CDR3 nucleotides are TGTGCCAGCAGCCCTACCCGATTGAACACTGAAGCTTTCTTT.

This sequence joins TRBV7-9 and TRBJ1-2; TRBD1 might be the D (5 bases). This CDR3 is built from 14 residues. Trimming stripped 0 bases from V and 6 bases from J, with 11 bases between. CDR1 is SEHNR and CDR2 is FQNEAQ in the germline V gene (reference sequence). CDR3 sequence: CASSLAGVVDGYTF. The CDR3 DNA reads TGTGCCAGCAGCTTAGCAGGGGTGGTAGATGGCTACACCTTC.

The chain joins TRBV3-1 (or the pseudogene TRBV3-2) to TRBJ2-7, with a possible D match to TRBD2 (5 bases). This CDR3 is 15 amino acids long. CDR1 and CDR2 from the germline V gene are LGHDT and YNNKEL (reference sequence). The ends were cut back, 1 base at V and 2 bases at J, with 12 bases in the middle. The CDR3 loop reads CASSQAPGVAYEQYF. The CDR3, as DNA: TGTGCCAGCAGCCAAGCTCCCGGGGTGGCCTACGAGCAGTACTTC.